Listed below are T cell receptor beta chains from one sample, sequenced in a study of T cell responses to AZD1222 COVID-19 vaccine. Sequencing was performed with immunoSEQ multiplex PCR; in TCRdb, only in-frame clones are kept and a portion is missing. The repertoire holds some 120,000 clones, with over 75% as singletons. The sequences come from peripheral blood, collected on day 0 of AZD1222 vaccination. These receptors came from an adult in good health. The CDR3 runs from the conserved cysteine through the conserved F or W. The D gene is left open where the match is weak. The size entry is marked missing in some rows and otherwise reads once, few, many or a size class.

TRBJ1-1	-	-	TRBV2	TGTGCCAGCAGTCGGAACGTTGGCACTGAAGCTTTCTTT	CASSRNVGTEAFF
TRBJ2-2	TRBD2	-	TRBV5-1	TGCGCCAGCAGCTTGAGGGGAGGGCCAAACACCGGGGAGCTGTTTTTT	CASSLRGGPNTGELFF
TRBJ2-2	TRBD2	-	TRBV6-6	TGTGCCAGCACCCGGGGGGACGGCACCGGGGAGCTGTTTTTT	CASTRGDGTGELFF
TRBJ2-2	TRBD1	-	TRBV15	TGTGCCACCAGCAGAGTTTCCGGGACAGGGACAACCGGGGAGCTGTTTTTT	CATSRVSGTGTTGELFF
TRBJ2-3	-	-	TRBV19	TGTGCCGCTGGGCGCGGGGGCCAAGATACGCAGTATTTT	CAAGRGGQDTQYF
TRBJ2-7	TRBD2	-	TRBV7-2	TGTGCCAGCAGCCCAAAGCGGGAGGGCCTATACGAGCAGTACTTC	CASSPKREGLYEQYF
TRBJ1-3	TRBD1	-	TRBV20-1	TGCAGTGCAAGTACGGGACAGGGGCGTTCTGGAAACACCATATATTTT	CSASTGQGRSGNTIYF
TRBJ1-2	-	-	TRBV5-1	TGCGCCAGCAGCGACGGAAAGACAGGCTATGGCTACACCTTC	CASSDGKTGYGYTF
TRBJ2-3	-	-	TRBV27	TGTGCCAGCAGGTGGACGGTGGGAACTAGCACAGATACGCAGTATTTT	CASRWTVGTSTDTQYF
TRBJ2-5	TRBD2	-	TRBV9	TGTGCCAGCAGCGTAGAACAAGCCAGCGGGCGGGAGGCCCAGTACTTC	CASSVEQASGREAQYF
TRBJ2-1	-	few	TRBV9	TGTGCCAGCAGTCCCGGGGGCAATGAGCAGTTCTTC	CASSPGGNEQFF
TRBJ1-2	-	once	TRBV13	TGTGCCAGCAGCTGGTTTGGGCTCTACACCTTC	CASSWFGLYTF
TRBJ1-2	TRBD1	-	TRBV7-9	TGTGCCAGCAGCTTAGGGATGGGACAGGTGGACAACTATGGCTACACCTTC	CASSLGMGQVDNYGYTF
TRBJ1-2	-	-	TRBV29-1	TGCAGCGGCCGGCGTCTGGGGGGAGCCTATGGCTACACCTTC	CSGRRLGGAYGYTF
TRBJ1-6	TRBD1	once	TRBV28	TGTGCCAGCAGGGAATGGGACAGGGGAAGCTCACCCCTCCACTTT	CASREWDRGSSPLHF
TRBJ1-1	TRBD1	-	TRBV7-2	TGTGCCAGCAGATACAGGGGTGGGACTGAAGCTTTCTTT	CASRYRGGTEAFF
TRBJ2-5	-	-	TRBV2	TGTGCCAGCACCGAGCGAGGAAGGACCCAGTACTTC	CASTERGRTQYF
TRBJ2-7	-	-	TRBV27	TGTGCCAGCAGCCCCGGGACAATACCTTACGAGCAGTACTTC	CASSPGTIPYEQYF
TRBJ1-2	-	once	TRBV2	TGTGCCAGCACCACATCAGGGATCTATGGCTACACCTTC	CASTTSGIYGYTF
TRBJ2-5	-	few	TRBV5-6	TGTGCCAGCAGCTTGGGGCAGCACCAAGAGACCCAGTACTTC	CASSLGQHQETQYF
TRBJ1-2	-	once	TRBV5-4	TGTGCCAGCAGCTTGGCTAACAGGGACTATGGCTACACCTTC	CASSLANRDYGYTF
TRBJ1-5	TRBD1	-	TRBV2	TGTGCCAGTACGACAGGGGGGAATAGCAATCAGCCCCAGCATTTT	CASTTGGNSNQPQHF
TRBJ2-4	-	-	TRBV4-2	TGTGCCAGCAGCCAAGAGGGACTCCAGTACTTC	CASSQEGLQYF
TRBJ1-1	-	-	TRBV9	TGTGCCAGCAGTCGCTCCGGGTGGGGGAACACTGAAGCTTTCTTT	CASSRSGWGNTEAFF
TRBJ1-2	TRBD1	-	TRBV14	TGTGCCAGCAGCCCTGGACAGGGCTATGGCTACACCTTC	CASSPGQGYGYTF
TRBJ1-1	-	-	TRBV6-4	TGTGCCAGCAGAACTCAGGGAACTGAAGCTTTCTTT	CASRTQGTEAFF
TRBJ1-3	-	once	TRBV6-5	TGTGCCAGCAGGAAGGGACGGCTGGGAAACACCATATATTTT	CASRKGRLGNTIYF
TRBJ2-1	TRBD1	many	TRBV12-3/TRBV12-4	TGTGCCAGCGCGACAGGGTGGATAAATGAGCAGTTCTTC	CASATGWINEQFF
TRBJ2-7	TRBD2	-	TRBV6-2/TRBV6-3	TGTGCCAGCAGTTACGAGGGACTAGCGGGAGTTAACGAGCAGTACTTC	CASSYEGLAGVNEQYF
TRBJ2-7	-	-	TRBV6-5	TGTGCCAGCCCCCAAGGGGGGCCCGGCTACGAGCAGTACTTC	CASPQGGPGYEQYF